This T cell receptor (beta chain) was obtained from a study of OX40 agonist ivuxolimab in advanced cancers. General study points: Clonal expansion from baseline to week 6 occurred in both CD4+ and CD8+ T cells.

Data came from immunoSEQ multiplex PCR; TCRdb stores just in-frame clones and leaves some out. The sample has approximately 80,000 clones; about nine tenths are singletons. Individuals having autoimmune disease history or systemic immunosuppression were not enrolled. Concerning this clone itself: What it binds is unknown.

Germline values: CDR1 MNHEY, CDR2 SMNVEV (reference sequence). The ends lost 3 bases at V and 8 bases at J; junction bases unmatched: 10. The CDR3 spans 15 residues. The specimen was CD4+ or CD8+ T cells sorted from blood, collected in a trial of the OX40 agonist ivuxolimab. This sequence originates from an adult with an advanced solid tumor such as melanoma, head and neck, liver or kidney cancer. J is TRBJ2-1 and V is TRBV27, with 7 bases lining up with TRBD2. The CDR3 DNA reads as TGTGCCAGCAGTTTCATGGTAGCGGGTTCGGATGAGCAGTTCTTC. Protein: CASSFMVAGSDEQFF.